This T cell receptor beta chain was recovered during a study of T-cell memory formation after mild COVID-19. It was 5'RACE with constant-segment primers that produced the TCR alpha and TCR beta cDNA libraries, which carried sample barcodes and UMIs. TCRdb fed the 5' RACE reads into MiXCR, producing one record per CDR3 protein. The data contain about 180,000 distinct CDR3 sequences, about 18% of them singletons. This clonotype has more than one count but fewer than ten. Its antigen is still unknown. Study findings and constraints: Memory cells collected pre-infection included some clones that later responded, suggesting cross-reactive memory joined. Those CD4+ clones that contracted were mainly in CM and EM (CD8+ ones in EMRA).

The CDR3 contains 14 residues. V lost 5 bases and J lost 2, with 13 bases in between. Germline CDR1 reads MNHEY; CDR2 reads SVGEGT. J is TRBJ2-7 and V is TRBV6-2 or TRBV6-3; D tentatively reads TRBD1 or TRBD2 (5 bases each). This sequence was found in a man between 18 and 29 years old who had mild COVID-19 (a few samples of this study predate the infection). Cell type and time point are not known. What was sequenced was PBMCs or a T cell subset sorted from them (not recorded which). The chain's CDR3 is CASSLPGSPYEQYV. In DNA form, the CDR3 reads TGTGCCAGCAGTCTTCCAGGGAGCCCCTACGAGCAGTACGTC.